A selection of T cell receptor beta chains follows, all from one sample in a study of T cell changes during pregnancy in multiple sclerosis. TCRdb's copy holds only in-frame clones and misses some; the assay was immunoSEQ multiplex PCR. The data show around 100,000 clones, roughly nine tenths seen once. Sequenced here: peripheral blood, sampled after pregnancy. Receptor source: a female donor with multiple sclerosis, enrolled in a pregnancy study. Each CDR3 is given with its conserved first and last residue. D genes are given only for firm matches.

V	J	D	CDR3
TRBV6-5	TRBJ2-1	TRBD1	CASRNKGQGYNEQFF
TRBV5-4	TRBJ1-5	TRBD1	CASSPGQGDRQPQHF
TRBV7-6	TRBJ1-1	NA	CASSLIFSGQLNTEAFF
TRBV2	TRBJ2-7	TRBD2	CASSEIYGGGSYEQYF
TRBV6-1	TRBJ1-5	NA	CASSELQINNQPQHF
TRBV2	TRBJ1-3	TRBD1	CASRGQGANCF
TRBV7-9	TRBJ1-2	NA	CASSLVGGLLGGYTF
TRBV7-3	TRBJ1-5	NA	CASSSGHAVGPQHF
TRBV19	TRBJ2-7	NA	CASSMSSPPYEQYF
TRBV4-1	TRBJ2-1	NA	CASSQESGPGFMNEQFF
TRBV18	TRBJ1-5	NA	CASSPGEVRGQPQHF
TRBV13	TRBJ1-2	NA	CASSLGQAYGYTF
TRBV7-2	TRBJ1-4	TRBD1	CASSLPGQGNEKLFF
TRBV30	TRBJ2-1	TRBD2	CAWSSLAGYNEQFF
TRBV13	TRBJ2-1	TRBD2	CASSPWTSGGANEQFF
TRBV4-2	TRBJ2-3	TRBD2	CASSQEGGRAESDTQYF
TRBV15	TRBJ1-5	NA	CATSIPGNQPQHF